This T cell receptor (beta chain) is drawn from a study of T-cell reconstitution after alpha-beta-depleted transplantation in children. The CDR3 contains 14 residues. Trimming shortened V by 7 bases and J by 0 bases, and 10 bases separated the two germline ends. Preparation of the TCRbeta library used unique molecular identifiers. TCRdb processed the PCR reads anew with MiXCR; each CDR3 protein has one entry. The table records around 370,000 distinct CDR3 sequences, around 10% of them present only once. The chain joins TRBV12-3 or TRBV12-4 to TRBJ1-3; D gene ambiguous. The clonotype comes from a human donor who donated a stem cell graft to a child with acute lymphoblastic leukemia. The sequenced sample was PBMCs from the stem cell graft donor, obtained from the stem cell graft. The CDR3 loop is CASIGPHSGNTIYF. CDR3 coding DNA: TGTGCCAGCATCGGACCCCACTCTGGAAACACCATATATTTT.